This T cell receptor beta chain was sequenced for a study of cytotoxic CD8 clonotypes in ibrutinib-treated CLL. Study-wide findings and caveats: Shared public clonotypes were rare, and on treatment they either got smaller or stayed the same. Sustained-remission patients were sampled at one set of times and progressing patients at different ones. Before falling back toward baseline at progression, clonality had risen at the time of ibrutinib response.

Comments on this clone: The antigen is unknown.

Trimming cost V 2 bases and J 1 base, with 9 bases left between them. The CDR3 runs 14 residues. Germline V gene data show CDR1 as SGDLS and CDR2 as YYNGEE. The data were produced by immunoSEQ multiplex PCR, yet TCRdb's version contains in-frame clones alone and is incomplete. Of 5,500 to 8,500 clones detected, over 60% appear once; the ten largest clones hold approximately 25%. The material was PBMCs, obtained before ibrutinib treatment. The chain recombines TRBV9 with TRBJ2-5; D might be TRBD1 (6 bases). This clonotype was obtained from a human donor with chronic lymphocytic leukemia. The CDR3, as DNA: TGTGCCAGCAGCGTGCAGGGGCCCCAAGAGACCCAGTACTTC. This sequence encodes CASSVQGPQETQYF.